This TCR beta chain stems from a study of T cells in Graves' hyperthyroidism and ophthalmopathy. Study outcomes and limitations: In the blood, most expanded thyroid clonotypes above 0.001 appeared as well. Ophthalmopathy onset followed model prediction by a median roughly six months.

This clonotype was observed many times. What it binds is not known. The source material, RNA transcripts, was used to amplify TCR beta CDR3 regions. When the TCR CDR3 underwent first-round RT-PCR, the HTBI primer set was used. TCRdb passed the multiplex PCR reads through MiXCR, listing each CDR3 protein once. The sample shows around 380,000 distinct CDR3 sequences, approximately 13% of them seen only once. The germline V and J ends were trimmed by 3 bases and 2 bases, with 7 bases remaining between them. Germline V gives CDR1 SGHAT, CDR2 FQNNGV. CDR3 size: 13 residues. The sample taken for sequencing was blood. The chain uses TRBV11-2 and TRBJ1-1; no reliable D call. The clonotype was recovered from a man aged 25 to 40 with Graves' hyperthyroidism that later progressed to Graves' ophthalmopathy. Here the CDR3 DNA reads TGTGCCAGCAGCTTCCAGCTCAACACTGAAGCTTTCTTT. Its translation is CASSFQLNTEAFF.